The rows below give T cell receptor beta chains drawn from one sample of a study of CD8+CD57+ T cells in acquired aplastic anemia. TCRdb used MiXCR to reprocess the reads, holding one entry per CDR3 protein. The repertoire holds fewer than 250,000 distinct CDR3 sequences, with about half as singletons. The sequenced sample consisted of sorted CD4+, CD8+, or CD8+CD57+ T cells (not recorded which) from PBMCs. Every receptor here comes from a human donor in good health, serving as a control. The CDR3 runs from the conserved cysteine through the conserved F or W. Fields, in order: CDR3 length, D gene, J gene, clone size, V gene, CDR3 DNA, CDR3 protein. A D gene is named only where the DNA matches it firmly. Size tells how often a clone was seen (once, few, many) or the class of an expanded clone, and some rows leave it out.

15,TRBD1,TRBJ2-1,-,TRBV30,TGTGCCTGGAGTGTAAGTAGGCCCGACAGGGATGAGCAGTTCTTC,CAWSVSRPDRDEQFF
13,-,TRBJ1-3,many,TRBV19,TGTGCCAGTAGCCATTCTCCTGGAAACACCATATATTTT,CASSHSPGNTIYF
15,-,TRBJ2-7,-,TRBV20-1,TGCAGTGCTAGAGATCGGCGGAGGACCCTCTCCGAGCAGTACTTC,CSARDRRRTLSEQYF
14,-,TRBJ1-5,-,TRBV7-2,TGTGCCAGCAGCGGGGGGGCTGTGAATCAGCCCCAGCATTTT,CASSGGAVNQPQHF
13,-,TRBJ1-4,-,TRBV7-6,TGTGCCAGCAGCTTCAGCAGTAATGAAAAACTGTTTTTT,CASSFSSNEKLFF
12,-,TRBJ2-2,-,TRBV13,TGTGCCAGCAGCCCGTCGACAGGGGAGCTGTTTTTT,CASSPSTGELFF
17,TRBD2,TRBJ2-3,-,TRBV10-3,TGTGCCATCAGTGAGTCGCCTAGCGGGGGTCGAACAGATACGCAGTATTTT,CAISESPSGGRTDTQYF
17,-,TRBJ2-1,many,TRBV12-3/TRBV12-4,TGTGCCAGCAGTCTTGATTTTTGGGACCTAGGAAACAATGAGCAGTTCTTC,CASSLDFWDLGNNEQFF
18,TRBD1,TRBJ2-3,-,TRBV7-3,TGTGCCAGCAGCGGGGTGGGGCACCAGGGGGCGCCTGTGGATACGCAGTATTTT,CASSGVGHQGAPVDTQYF
14,-,TRBJ1-6,-,TRBV12-3/TRBV12-4,TGTGCCAGCAGCCAATATTCGCGGGGTTCACCCCTCCACTTT,CASSQYSRGSPLHF
18,-,TRBJ1-6,-,TRBV6-5,TGTGCCAGCAGAAACACAAACAGGGCGGACTGGGGAAATTCACCCCTCCACTTT,CASRNTNRADWGNSPLHF
15,TRBD1,TRBJ1-6,many,TRBV5-6,TGTGCCAGCAGCTGGTACTCGGGACAGAATTCACCCCTCCACTTT,CASSWYSGQNSPLHF
16,-,TRBJ2-3,few,TRBV7-3,TGTGCCAGCAGCCCTCCAAGACAGCACAGATCAGATACGCAGTATTTT,CASSPPRQHRSDTQYF
15,TRBD1,TRBJ1-2,-,TRBV10-3,TGTGCCATCAGTGAGTCGAACAGGGGGCCGGAGGGCTACACCTTC,CAISESNRGPEGYTF
14,-,TRBJ1-2,-,TRBV15,TGTGCCACCAGCAGAGGGGCGGGGAACTATGGCTACACCTTC,CATSRGAGNYGYTF
14,TRBD1,TRBJ1-2,-,TRBV25-1,TGTGCCAGCAGTGACCGGGACAGGGACTATGGCTACACCTTC,CASSDRDRDYGYTF
12,-,TRBJ2-1,-,TRBV7-2,TGTGCCAGCAGCTTGTCACTTAATGAGCAGTTCTTC,CASSLSLNEQFF
13,TRBD1,TRBJ1-2,few,TRBV7-2,TGTGCCAGCAGCCCACAGGGGGCAGAGGGCTACACCTTC,CASSPQGAEGYTF
15,TRBD1,TRBJ2-1,-,TRBV7-9,TGTGCCAGCCCCAAAGACGGGACAGGGTACAATGAGCAGTTCTTC,CASPKDGTGYNEQFF
12,-,TRBJ1-2,-,TRBV20-1,TGCAGTGCCGGGGAGCAGGGAGGTGGCTACACCTTC,CSAGEQGGGYTF
14,-,TRBJ2-1,-,TRBV29-1,TGCAGCGTCCGCGGACAGGGAGGGAACAATGAGCAGTTCTTC,CSVRGQGGNNEQFF
13,TRBD1,TRBJ1-2,-,TRBV9,TGCGCCAGCAACGCCGGGACAGGGGACGGCTACACCTTC,CASNAGTGDGYTF
16,TRBD1,TRBJ1-6,-,TRBV9,TGTGCCAGCAGCGTAAATCAGGGGGCGGTTAATTCACCCCTCCACTTT,CASSVNQGAVNSPLHF
13,-,TRBJ1-1,many,TRBV30,TGTGCCTGGAGCGAACAGCCGAACACTGAAGCTTTCTTT,CAWSEQPNTEAFF
16,-,TRBJ2-5,many,TRBV15,TGTGCCACCAGCAGGGGGGGGACAACAGCTCAAGAGACCCAGTACTTC,CATSRGGTTAQETQYF
16,TRBD1,TRBJ1-6,many,TRBV6-2/TRBV6-3,TGTGCCAGCAGCTACAGGACAGGGGTTGATAATTCACCCCTCCACTTT,CASSYRTGVDNSPLHF
16,-,TRBJ1-5,-,TRBV2,TGTGCCAGCAGTGACCCTCTTGGGCAGGGTCGTCAGCCCCAGCATTTT,CASSDPLGQGRQPQHF
11,-,TRBJ2-5,few,TRBV7-6,TGTGCCAGCAGCACAAGGGCGACCCAGTACTTC,CASSTRATQYF
14,TRBD1,TRBJ2-2,-,TRBV12-3/TRBV12-4,TGTGCCAGCAGTTCGGACAGGGGGCATAACGAGCAGTTTTTT,CASSSDRGHNEQFF
14,TRBD1,TRBJ1-1,many,TRBV5-1,TGCGCCAGCAGCCCCACGACAGGGGGGAGTGAAGCTTTCTTT,CASSPTTGGSEAFF
14,-,TRBJ1-4,-,TRBV15,TGTGCCACCAGAGGTCTAGGGCGCGGGGAAAAACTGTTTTTT,CATRGLGRGEKLFF
18,TRBD2,TRBJ2-3,-,TRBV20-1,TGCAGTGCTCACCCGACTAGCGGGGGGACCGAAGTCACAGATACGCAGTATTTT,CSAHPTSGGTEVTDTQYF
11,-,TRBJ1-2,-,TRBV24-1,TGTGCCACCGAGCAGGGACACGGCTACACCTTC,CATEQGHGYTF
13,-,TRBJ1-2,-,TRBV7-8,TGTGCCAGCAGCCAAGGACGGACTTATGGCTACACCTTC,CASSQGRTYGYTF
12,-,TRBJ2-7,many,TRBV24-1,TGTGCCACCAGTGATCAGAGCTACGAGCAGTACTTC,CATSDQSYEQYF
13,-,TRBJ1-2,-,TRBV12-3/TRBV12-4,TGTGCCAGCAGTTTAGGGCAGGTGCTTGGCTACACCTTC,CASSLGQVLGYTF
15,-,TRBJ1-2,many,TRBV20-1,TGCAGTGCTAGAGAAGGTACGGTCAGAGCCTATGGCTACACCTTC,CSAREGTVRAYGYTF
14,-,TRBJ2-3,-,TRBV24-1,TGTGCCACCAGGGAGAGGGCAGGGGCCGATACGCAGTATTTT,CATRERAGADTQYF
13,TRBD1,TRBJ1-1,many,TRBV19,TGTGCCAGTAAGGACAGGGGGCCCACTGAAGCTTTCTTT,CASKDRGPTEAFF
15,-,TRBJ1-2,many,TRBV28,TGTGCCAGCAGACCCCATACCTCAAAGAACTATGGCTACACCTTC,CASRPHTSKNYGYTF
18,TRBD2,TRBJ2-7,-,TRBV15,TGTGCCACCAGCAGAGAGGGGTCCGGGACTAGCGGAGCCTACGAGCAGTACTTC,CATSREGSGTSGAYEQYF
14,TRBD2,TRBJ2-7,many,TRBV2,TGTGCCAGCAGTGTCGAGCGGGGGGCGGGGGAGCAGTACTTC,CASSVERGAGEQYF
16,TRBD1,TRBJ1-6,-,TRBV19,TGTGCCAGCTCACCGACAGGGGAAACGGGTCGTTCACCCCTCCACTTT,CASSPTGETGRSPLHF
19,-,TRBJ1-6,many,TRBV3-2,TGTGCCAGCAGCCATCAAGCACATAAAGGGGGAAAGGAGAATTCACCCCTCCACTTT,CASSHQAHKGGKENSPLHF
15,-,TRBJ2-7,-,TRBV20-1,TGCGGTGCTAGACCCCGGAAGGGTGGCAATTACGAGCAGTACTTC,CGARPRKGGNYEQYF